The 9 T cell receptor beta chains presented below share a single source sample, sequenced in a study of Ad26.COV2.S vaccination and SARS-CoV-2 variants. The treatment was: about 20 received Ad26.COV2.S at low or high dose, single or two shots; a few received placebo; per-sample allocation not given. After the first vaccine or placebo injection, samples were drawn on day 63. Method: immunoSEQ multiplex PCR; TCRdb's copy keeps in-frame clones and lacks some. The data show about 350,000 clones, approximately 90% seen once. The source was peripheral blood, collected in a trial of Ad26.COV2.S vaccine versus placebo. The receptors shown here come from a person aged 18-60 years who received the Ad26.COV2.S COVID-19 vaccine or a placebo.

The CDR3 nucleotides are TGTGCCAGCAGCCCCCTGGGACAGGGCGGAGATGAAGCTTTCTTT. Protein: CASSPLGQGGDEAFF. J is TRBJ1-1 and V is TRBV7-2; 9 bases are a match to TRBD1. CDR3 length: 15 amino acids. Germline CDR1 SGHTA, CDR2 FQGNSA. Trimming cost V 5 bases and J 7 bases; bases outside gene matches: 11.

The V and J genes are TRBV7-8 and TRBJ1-5; 12 nucleotides line up with TRBD1. Germline loops: CDR1 SGHVS, CDR2 FQNEAQ. V dropped 5 bases and J dropped 11; count of bases not matched to a gene: 10. The CDR3 is made up of 15 amino acids. The chain's CDR3 is CASSASGTGGSSQHF. CDR3 coding DNA: TGTGCCAGCAGCGCAAGCGGGACAGGGGGCTCGTCCCAGCATTTT.

The chain combines TRBV12-5 with TRBJ2-6; no clear D gene. The germline CDR1 and CDR2 sequences are LGHNT and FRNRAP. The CDR3 is 15 amino acids. Deletions cut 2 bases from V and 0 bases from J, with 5 bases between. In nucleotides, the CDR3 is TGTGCTAGTGGTTTGTTCGACTCTGGGGCCAACGTCCTGACTTTC. Protein sequence: CASGLFDSGANVLTF.

The J gene is TRBJ1-1, the V gene TRBV6-2 or TRBV6-3; D is perhaps TRBD1 (5 bases). The CDR3 covers 15 residues. CDR1 is MNHEY and CDR2 is SVGEGT in the germline V gene. Trimming pared 0 bases from V and 5 bases from J, leaving 13 bases between. CDR3 in DNA: TGTGCCAGCAGTTACTCGTGGGGCTCAGGGACTGAAGCTTTCTTT. Translation: CASSYSWGSGTEAFF.

V usage is TRBV7-9 and J usage is TRBJ1-4; no definite D call. Trimming cost V 4 bases and J 3 bases, with 9 bases left between them. The CDR3 runs 14 residues. Germline V CDR1 and CDR2: SEHNR, FQNEAQ (reference sequence). The CDR3 sequence: CASSYGLSNEKLFF. The CDR3 DNA reads TGTGCCAGCAGCTATGGGTTATCTAATGAAAAACTGTTTTTT. The variable domain in full, with the rest retrieved from reference TRBV7-9 and TRBJ1-4, is DTGVSQNPRHKITKRGQNVTFRCDPISEHNRLYWYRQTLGQGPEFLTYFQNEAQLEKSRLLSDRFSAERPKGSFSTLEIQRTEQGDSAMYLCASSYGLSNEKLFFGSGTQLSVL.

This clone was detected a few times. The chain uses TRBV7-2 and TRBJ1-2; D might be TRBD1 (6 bases). CDR1 and CDR2 from the germline V gene are SGHTA and FQGNSA. The CDR3 has 15 amino acids. V lost 1 base to trimming and J lost 2 bases, with 11 bases between them. CDR3 sequence: CASSLDARGNYGYTF. The CDR3 nucleotides are TGTGCCAGCAGCTTAGACGCCAGGGGAAACTATGGCTACACCTTC.

V and J are TRBV6-5 and TRBJ1-1; D is undetermined. The CDR3 contains 15 residues. Germline CDR1 reads MNHEY; CDR2 reads SVGAGI. The V gene lost 0 bases and the J gene lost 2 bases, with 10 bases spanning the gap. The CDR3 loop reads CASSYSNYLNTEAFF. As DNA, the CDR3 is TGTGCCAGCAGTTACTCGAATTACCTCAACACTGAAGCTTTCTTT.

V is TRBV11-2 and J is TRBJ2-5; D may be TRBD2 (6 bases). This CDR3 has 15 residues. Germline V gives CDR1 SGHAT, CDR2 FQNNGV. Deletions cut 5 bases from V and 3 bases from J, with 16 bases between. The CDR3 nucleotides are TGTGCCAGCAGCCGGGAGTGGAGGGTTGAAGAGACCCAGTACTTC. Encoded protein: CASSREWRVEETQYF. The whole variable domain, remainder taken from reference TRBV11-2 and TRBJ2-5, is EAGVAQSPRYKIIEKRQSVAFWCNPISGHATLYWYQQILGQGPKLLIQFQNNGVVDDSQLPKDRFSAERLKGVDSTLKIQPAKLEDSAVYLCASSREWRVEETQYFGPGTRLLVL.

This sequence joins TRBV6-1 and TRBJ1-3; D might be TRBD1 (6 bases). The V gene's germline CDR1 is MNHNS and CDR2 SASEGT. The CDR3 runs 15 residues. V was cut by 0 bases and J by 3 bases, with 9 bases left in between. CDR3 protein: CASSEAGGFGNTIYF. CDR3 in DNA: TGTGCCAGCAGTGAAGCCGGGGGCTTTGGAAACACCATATATTTT.